This T cell receptor (beta chain) was found in a study of T cells in localized non-small cell lung cancer. Data came from immunoSEQ multiplex PCR; TCRdb stores just in-frame clones and leaves some out. The sample holds roughly 84,000 clones, 88% seen once. This CDR3 is 15 amino acids long. V lost 3 bases and J 5 bases, leaving 11 bases between the germline ends. Germline V gene lookup returns CDR1 LNHNV and CDR2 YYDKDF (reference sequence). The TCR was taken from a woman aged 40-70 years with stage I squamous cell lung carcinoma. The chain joins TRBV15 to TRBJ2-6; D is perhaps TRBD2 (5 bases). This material consisted of peripheral blood, taken before any cancer treatment. This CDR3 reads CATSRDLARANVLTF. The CDR3 region has the DNA TGTGCCACCAGCAGGGACTTAGCGCGGGCCAACGTCCTGACTTTC.